Listed here are 18 T cell receptor beta chains from one sample, sequenced in a study of control samples from healthy donors and cancer patients. The repertoire was sequenced with immunoSEQ multiplex PCR; TCRdb's copy has only in-frame clones and lacks some. Counted here are fewer than 15,000 clones, approximately 94% occurring once; the ten biggest clones make up roughly 30%. The sequenced sample was PBMCs. Receptors were obtained from a man between 65 and 85 years old with head and neck cancer.

The CDR3 sequence: CASNLDSTYNEQFF. The CDR3 DNA sequence: TGTGCCAGCAATCTGGACAGCACCTACAATGAGCAGTTCTTC. The rearrangement links TRBV9 to TRBJ2-1; the D gene is possibly TRBD1 (6 bases). Deletions cut 6 bases from V and 2 bases from J, with 12 bases between. Germline V gene data show CDR1 as SGDLS and CDR2 as YYNGEE. This CDR3 has 14 residues.

The genes are TRBV3-1 (or the pseudogene TRBV3-2) and TRBJ1-1, with TRBD1 identical over 11 bases. The CDR3 is made up of 16 amino acids. Germline V CDR1 and CDR2: LGHDT, YNNKEL (reference sequence). The V and J ends lost 4 bases and 0 bases, in that order; junction bases with no gene match: 4. The CDR3 DNA follows: TGTGCCAGCAGCCGGACAGGGGGCGGGGTGAACACTGAAGCTTTCTTT. Encoded protein: CASSRTGGGVNTEAFF.

The chain employs TRBV7-9 and TRBJ2-1; 14 bases fit TRBD2. Germline CDR1 is SEHNR and CDR2 is FQNEAQ (reference sequence). The CDR3 has 18 residues. The ends lost 6 bases at V and 7 bases at J; junction bases unmatched: 14. DNA for the CDR3: TGTGCCAGCAGTCCCGGGACTAGCGGGAGATTGGCCTGGAATGAGCAGTTCTTC. The encoded protein is CASSPGTSGRLAWNEQFF.

V usage is TRBV5-1 and J usage is TRBJ2-7; D perhaps matches TRBD1 (6 bases). CDR1 SGHRS and CDR2 YFSETQ come from the germline V gene. CDR3 length equals 15 residues. Trimming took off 1 base at V and 5 bases at J, with 16 bases between the two ends. CDR3 sequence: CASSLPTGWIDEQYF. CDR3 DNA: TGCGCCAGCAGCTTGCCCACAGGGTGGATCGACGAGCAGTACTTC.

The chain recombines TRBV11-2 with TRBJ1-2, with D unclear. The V end lost 1 base, the J end lost 4 bases, and 4 bases lay between the germline ends. Germline V lookup: CDR1 SGHAT, CDR2 FQNNGV. The CDR3 covers 12 residues. The CDR3 DNA sequence: TGTGCCAGCAGCTTAGGCGCCTATGGCTACACCTTC. Translated, it gives CASSLGAYGYTF.

The chain is built from TRBV30 and TRBJ2-5; 7 bases match TRBD2. The ends lost 1 base at V and 4 bases at J; junction bases unmatched: 6. Germline values: CDR1 GTSNPN, CDR2 SVGIG (reference sequence). This CDR3 has 14 amino acids. The CDR3 region is CAWSGGRAPETQYF. The CDR3 nucleotides are TGTGCCTGGAGTGGTGGGAGGGCCCCAGAGACCCAGTACTTC. The full variable domain, its missing parts supplied by reference TRBV30 and TRBJ2-5, is SQTIHQWPATLVQPVGSPLSLECTVEGTSNPNLYWYRQAAGRGLQLLFYSVGIGQISSEVPQNLSASRPQDRQFILSSKKLLLSDSGFYLCAWSGGRAPETQYFGPGTRLLVL.

The chain has TRBV3-1 (or the pseudogene TRBV3-2) and TRBJ1-2; D is perhaps TRBD1 (5 bases). Germline CDR1 reads LGHDT; CDR2 reads YNNKEL (reference sequence). Trimming left V 6 bases short and J 3 bases short, with 23 bases between. This CDR3 contains 17 residues. The CDR3 reads CASRPYGGGSGDYGYTF. The CDR3, as DNA: TGTGCCAGCAGGCCTTATGGGGGAGGGAGCGGGGACTATGGCTACACCTTC.

The V gene is TRBV3-1 (or the pseudogene TRBV3-2), the J gene TRBJ2-1; 9 bases fit TRBD1. The ends lost 6 bases at V and 5 bases at J; junction bases unmatched: 11. Germline-derived CDR1 and CDR2 are LGHDT and YNNKEL (reference sequence). CDR3 size: 16 residues. In DNA form, the CDR3 reads TGTGCCAGCAGGCTGTTTACGGGACAGGGAGACAATGAGCAGTTCTTC. It codes for CASRLFTGQGDNEQFF.

This chain links TRBV4-2 with TRBJ1-3, with TRBD1 matching 10 bases. After removal of 3 bases from V and 5 bases from J, the junction contained 7 bases not matched to a gene. Germline V gene data show CDR1 as LGHNA and CDR2 as YNFKEQ. The CDR3 sequence is 16 residues long. CDR3 DNA: TGTGCCAGCAGCCAGGACGGGACAGGGGTAAGAAACACCATATATTTT. This translates into CASSQDGTGVRNTIYF.

The gene calls are TRBV6-6 and TRBJ2-7; D may be TRBD1 (5 bases). The CDR3 has 12 amino acids. Germline V gene data show CDR1 as MNHNY and CDR2 as SVGAGI (reference sequence). Trimming took 6 bases from V and 4 from J, leaving 10 bases between them. The CDR3 is CASRHDSYEQYF. CDR3 in DNA: TGTGCCAGCAGACACGACAGTTACGAGCAGTACTTC.

The genes are TRBV19 and TRBJ1-2; a weak D match, TRBD1 (5 bases). The V end lost 7 bases, the J end lost 4 bases, and 16 bases lay between the germline ends. This CDR3 has 14 amino acids. The germline V gene has CDR1 LNHDA and CDR2 SQIVND (reference sequence). The CDR3 DNA follows: TGTGCCAGTATGGGCGGCCAGGGCACCTATGGCTACACCTTC. It specifies CASMGGQGTYGYTF. The full variable domain, completed using reference TRBV19 and TRBJ1-2, is DGGITQSPKYLFRKEGQNVTLSCEQNLNHDAMYWYRQDPGQGLRLIYYSQIVNDFQKGDIAEGYSVSREKKESFPLTVTSAQKNPTAFYLCASMGGQGTYGYTFGSGTRLTVV.

This chain joins TRBV27 and TRBJ2-1; weak D call: TRBD2 (5 bases). This CDR3 contains 16 residues. Trimming shortened V by 10 bases and J by 7 bases, and 26 bases separated the two germline ends. The germline V gene encodes CDR1 MNHEY and CDR2 SMNVEV (reference sequence). The CDR3 is CAIGSWSSGVQNEQFF. In DNA, the CDR3 is TGTGCCATCGGAAGTTGGTCTTCCGGGGTCCAGAATGAGCAGTTCTTC.

The rearrangement joins TRBV6-5 to TRBJ2-7; D is possibly TRBD1 (5 bases). Per the germline V gene, CDR1 is MNHEY and CDR2 is SVGAGI. The CDR3 spans 13 residues. The V end lost 5 bases, the J end lost 4 bases, and 12 bases lay between the germline ends. CDR3 nucleotide sequence: TGTGCCAGCAGTAGCCGACAGACTTACGAGCAGTACTTC. Its translation is CASSSRQTYEQYF.

The gene calls are TRBV14 and TRBJ1-6; D may be TRBD1 (6 bases). Germline CDR1 SGHDN, CDR2 FVKESK. CDR3 length equals 15 residues. V lost 2 bases to trimming and J lost 9 bases, with 14 bases between them. The CDR3 region is CASSQTQGGSSPLHF. CDR3 coding DNA: TGTGCCAGCAGCCAAACACAGGGAGGTAGTTCACCCCTCCACTTT.

The chain links TRBV5-5 to TRBJ2-1; D is possibly TRBD1 (5 bases). Trimming took off 4 bases at V and 2 bases at J, with 13 bases between the two ends. From germline, CDR1 is SGHKS and CDR2 YYEKEE (reference sequence). The CDR3 consists of 15 residues. The DNA for the CDR3 is TGTGCCAGCAGCAGGGGCTCGGTCGCCTACAATGAGCAGTTCTTC. Protein: CASSRGSVAYNEQFF.

This rearrangement joins TRBV3-1 (or the pseudogene TRBV3-2) to TRBJ2-7; a weak D match, TRBD1 (5 bases). CDR3 size: 14 residues. In germline, CDR1 is LGHDT, CDR2 YNNKEL (reference sequence). The V end was cut by 3 bases, the J end by 2 bases, with 11 bases between. CDR3 protein: CASSHGQGPYEQYF. The CDR3 DNA reads TGTGCCAGCAGCCATGGGCAGGGCCCCTACGAGCAGTACTTC.

The chain combines TRBV4-2 with TRBJ1-5; no definite D call. V was pared by 0 bases and J by 1 base, with 13 bases between. There are 17 residues in the CDR3. Germline V gene lookup returns CDR1 LGHNA and CDR2 YNFKEQ. The CDR3: CASSQEPREKSNQPQHF. DNA for the CDR3: TGTGCCAGCAGCCAAGAACCACGGGAGAAGAGCAATCAGCCCCAGCATTTT.

The chain has TRBV6-4 and TRBJ2-5; 12 bases align to TRBD2. J lost 2 bases, V lost 6 bases, and 4 bases had no gene match. The CDR3 contains 15 residues. Germline loops: CDR1 MRHNA, CDR2 SNTAGT. The DNA for the CDR3 is TGTGCCAGCAGCGGGACTAGCGGGCCACAAGAGACCCAGTACTTC. Protein product: CASSGTSGPQETQYF.